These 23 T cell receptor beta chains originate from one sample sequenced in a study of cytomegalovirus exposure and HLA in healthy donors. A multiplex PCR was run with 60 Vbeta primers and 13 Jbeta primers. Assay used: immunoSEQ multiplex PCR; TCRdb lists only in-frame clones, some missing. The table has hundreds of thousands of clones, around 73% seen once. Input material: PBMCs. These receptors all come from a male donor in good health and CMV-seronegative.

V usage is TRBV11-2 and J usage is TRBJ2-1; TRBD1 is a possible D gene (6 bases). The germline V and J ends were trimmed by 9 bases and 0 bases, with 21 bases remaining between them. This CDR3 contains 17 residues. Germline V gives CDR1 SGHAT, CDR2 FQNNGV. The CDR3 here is CASRTVLGTSSYNEQFF. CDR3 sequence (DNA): TGTGCCAGTAGGACAGTCTTAGGCACTAGCTCCTACAATGAGCAGTTCTTC. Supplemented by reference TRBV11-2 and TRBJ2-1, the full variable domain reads EAGVAQSPRYKIIEKRQSVAFWCNPISGHATLYWYQQILGQGPKLLIQFQNNGVVDDSQLPKDRFSAERLKGVDSTLKIQPAKLEDSAVYLCASRTVLGTSSYNEQFFGPGTRLTVL.

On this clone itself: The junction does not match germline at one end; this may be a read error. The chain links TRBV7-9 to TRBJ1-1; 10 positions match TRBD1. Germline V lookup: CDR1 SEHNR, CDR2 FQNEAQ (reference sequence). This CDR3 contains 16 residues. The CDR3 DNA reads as TGTTCCAGCAGCTATCCCCTTGGACAGGGGGTGAATGAAGCTTTCTTT. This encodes CSSSYPLGQGVNEAFF.

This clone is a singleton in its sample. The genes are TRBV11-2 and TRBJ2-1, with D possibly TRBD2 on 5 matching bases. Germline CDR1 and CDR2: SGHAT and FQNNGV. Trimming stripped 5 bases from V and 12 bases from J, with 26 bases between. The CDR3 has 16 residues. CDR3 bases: TGTGCCAGCAGCATATCGACTACTCCGGTTTTCTGGGCGCAGTTCTTC. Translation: CASSISTTPVFWAQFF.

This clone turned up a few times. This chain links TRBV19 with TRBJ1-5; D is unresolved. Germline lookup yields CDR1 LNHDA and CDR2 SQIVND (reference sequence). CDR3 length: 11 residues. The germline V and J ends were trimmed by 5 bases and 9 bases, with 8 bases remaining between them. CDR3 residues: CASSVTWPQHF. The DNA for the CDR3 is TGTGCCAGTAGTGTCACTTGGCCCCAGCATTTT.

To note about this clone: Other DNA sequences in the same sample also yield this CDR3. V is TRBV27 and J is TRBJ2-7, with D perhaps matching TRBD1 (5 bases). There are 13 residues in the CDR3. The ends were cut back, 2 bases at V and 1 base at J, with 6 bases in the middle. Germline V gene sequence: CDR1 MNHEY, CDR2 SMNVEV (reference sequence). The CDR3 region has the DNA TGTGCCAGCAGTTTACAGGGATCCTACGAGCAGTACTTC. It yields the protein CASSLQGSYEQYF.

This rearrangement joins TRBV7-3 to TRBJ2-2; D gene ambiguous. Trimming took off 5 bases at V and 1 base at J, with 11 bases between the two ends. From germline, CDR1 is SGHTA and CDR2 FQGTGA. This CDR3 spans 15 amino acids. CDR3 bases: TGTGCCAGCAGCCGAGATAGCCTGAACACCGGGGAGCTGTTTTTT. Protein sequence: CASSRDSLNTGELFF.

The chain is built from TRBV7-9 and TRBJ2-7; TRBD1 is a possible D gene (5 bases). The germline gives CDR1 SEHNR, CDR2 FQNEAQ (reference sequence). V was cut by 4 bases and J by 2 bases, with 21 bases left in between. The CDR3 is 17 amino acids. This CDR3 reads CASSSSETDRGAYEQYF. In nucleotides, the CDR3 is TGTGCCAGCAGCTCATCGGAGACAGACCGTGGGGCCTACGAGCAGTACTTC.

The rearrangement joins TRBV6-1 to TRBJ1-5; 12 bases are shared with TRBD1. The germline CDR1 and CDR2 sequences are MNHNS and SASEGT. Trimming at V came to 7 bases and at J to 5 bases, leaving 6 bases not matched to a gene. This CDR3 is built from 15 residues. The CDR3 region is CASKEGQGAYQPQHF. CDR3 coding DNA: TGTGCCAGCAAGGAGGGACAGGGGGCCTATCAGCCCCAGCATTTT.

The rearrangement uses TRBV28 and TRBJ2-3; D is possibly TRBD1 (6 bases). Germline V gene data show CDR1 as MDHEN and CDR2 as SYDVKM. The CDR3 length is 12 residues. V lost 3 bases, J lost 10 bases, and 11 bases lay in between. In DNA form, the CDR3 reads TGTGCCAGCAGTTTTGGGCAGGGGTCGCAGTATTTT. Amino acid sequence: CASSFGQGSQYF.

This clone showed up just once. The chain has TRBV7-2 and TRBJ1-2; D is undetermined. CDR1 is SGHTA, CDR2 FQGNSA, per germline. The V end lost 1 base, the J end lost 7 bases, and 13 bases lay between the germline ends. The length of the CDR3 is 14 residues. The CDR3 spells CASSLGDARGGYTF. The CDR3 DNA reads TGTGCCAGCAGCTTAGGAGACGCCCGGGGTGGCTACACCTTC.

The CDR3 coding sequence is TGTGCCAGCAGTGAAATGGGGGCCGGGGCCAACGTCCTGACTTTC. Protein product: CASSEMGAGANVLTF. The genes are TRBV6-1 and TRBJ2-6, with D perhaps matching TRBD1 (6 bases). CDR3 length equals 15 residues. The germline CDR1 and CDR2 sequences are MNHNS and SASEGT. Trimming shortened V by 2 bases and J by 4 bases, and 9 bases separated the two germline ends.

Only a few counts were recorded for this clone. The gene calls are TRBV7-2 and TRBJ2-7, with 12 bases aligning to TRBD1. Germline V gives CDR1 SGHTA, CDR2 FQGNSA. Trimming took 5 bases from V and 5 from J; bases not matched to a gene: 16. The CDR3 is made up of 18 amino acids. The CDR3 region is CASSRNPGQGARRNEQYF. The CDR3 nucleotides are TGTGCCAGCAGCAGAAACCCGGGACAGGGGGCGCGTAGGAACGAGCAGTACTTC.

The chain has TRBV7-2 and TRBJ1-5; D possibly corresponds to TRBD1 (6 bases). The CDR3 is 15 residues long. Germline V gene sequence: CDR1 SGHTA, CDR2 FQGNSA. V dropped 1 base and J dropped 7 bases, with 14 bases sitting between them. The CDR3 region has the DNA TGTGCCAGCAGCTTAGGAGCGGGGGGCCAACAGCCCCAGCATTTT. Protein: CASSLGAGGQQPQHF.

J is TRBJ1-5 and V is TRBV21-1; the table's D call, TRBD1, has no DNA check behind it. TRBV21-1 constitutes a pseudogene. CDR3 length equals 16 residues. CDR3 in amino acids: CASSPTEADSNQPQHF. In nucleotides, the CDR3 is TGTGCCAGCAGCCCGACAGAAGCCGATAGCAATCAGCCCCAGCATTTT.

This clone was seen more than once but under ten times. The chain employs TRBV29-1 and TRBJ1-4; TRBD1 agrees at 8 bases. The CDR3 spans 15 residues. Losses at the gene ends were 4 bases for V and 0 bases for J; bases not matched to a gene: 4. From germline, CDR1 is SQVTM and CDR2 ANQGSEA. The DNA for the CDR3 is TGCAGCGTTGCGGCAGGGGGCTCAACTAATGAAAAACTGTTTTTT. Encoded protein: CSVAAGGSTNEKLFF. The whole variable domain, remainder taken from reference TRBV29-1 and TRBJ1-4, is SAVISQKPSRDICQRGTSLTIQCQVDSQVTMMFWYRQQPGQSLTLIATANQGSEATYESGFVIDKFPISRPNLTFSTLTVSNMSPEDSSIYLCSVAAGGSTNEKLFFGSGTQLSVL.

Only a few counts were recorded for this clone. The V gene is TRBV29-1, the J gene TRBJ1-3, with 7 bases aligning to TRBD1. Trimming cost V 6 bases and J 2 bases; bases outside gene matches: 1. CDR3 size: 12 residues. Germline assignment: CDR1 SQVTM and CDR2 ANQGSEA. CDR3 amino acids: CSVTGTGNTIYF. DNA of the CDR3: TGCAGCGTGACAGGGACTGGAAACACCATATATTTT.

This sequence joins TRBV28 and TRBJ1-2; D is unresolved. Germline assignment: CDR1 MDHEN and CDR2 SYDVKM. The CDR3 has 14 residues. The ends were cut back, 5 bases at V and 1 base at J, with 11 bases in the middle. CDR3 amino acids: CASSAPGLNYGYTF. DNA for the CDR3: TGTGCCAGCAGTGCTCCGGGTCTTAACTATGGCTACACCTTC.

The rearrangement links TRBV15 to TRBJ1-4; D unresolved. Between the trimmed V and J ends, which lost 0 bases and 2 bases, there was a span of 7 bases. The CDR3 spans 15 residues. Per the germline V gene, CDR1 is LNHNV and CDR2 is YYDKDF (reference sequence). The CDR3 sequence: CATSRDTGTNEKLFF. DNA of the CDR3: TGTGCCACCAGCAGAGATACCGGGACTAATGAAAAACTGTTTTTT.

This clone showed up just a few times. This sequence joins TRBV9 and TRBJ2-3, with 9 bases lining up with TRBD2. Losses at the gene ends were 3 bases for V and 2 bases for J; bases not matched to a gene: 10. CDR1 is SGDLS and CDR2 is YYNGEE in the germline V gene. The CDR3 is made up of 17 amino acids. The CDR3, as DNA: TGTGCCAGCAGCGCCCCCCGGGGACTAGCAGCCACAGATACGCAGTATTTT. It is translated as CASSAPRGLAATDTQYF.

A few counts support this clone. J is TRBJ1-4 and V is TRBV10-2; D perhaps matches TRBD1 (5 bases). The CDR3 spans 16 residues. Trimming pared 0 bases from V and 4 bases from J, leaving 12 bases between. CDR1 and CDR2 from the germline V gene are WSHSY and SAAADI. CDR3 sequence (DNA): TGCGCCAGCAGTGAGTCAGTTGGACAACTTAATGAAAAACTGTTTTTT. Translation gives CASSESVGQLNEKLFF.

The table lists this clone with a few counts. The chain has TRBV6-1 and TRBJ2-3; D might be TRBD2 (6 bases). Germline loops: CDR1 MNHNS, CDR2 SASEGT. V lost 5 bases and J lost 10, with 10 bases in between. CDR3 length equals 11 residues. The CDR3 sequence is CASSRLASQYF. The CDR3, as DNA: TGTGCCAGCAGTAGGCTAGCGTCGCAGTATTTT.

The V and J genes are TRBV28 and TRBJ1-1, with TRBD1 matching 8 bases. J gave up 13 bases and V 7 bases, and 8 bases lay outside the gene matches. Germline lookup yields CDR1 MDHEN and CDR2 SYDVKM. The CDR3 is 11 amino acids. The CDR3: CASTTHRGGFF. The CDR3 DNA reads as TGTGCCAGCACTACCCACAGGGGGGGTTTCTTT.

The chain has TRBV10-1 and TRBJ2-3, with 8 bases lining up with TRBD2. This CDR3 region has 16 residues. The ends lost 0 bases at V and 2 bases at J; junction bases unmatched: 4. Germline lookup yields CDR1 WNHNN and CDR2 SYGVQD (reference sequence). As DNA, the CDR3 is TGCGCCAGCAGTGAGTCGGCCGGGAGGGCCACAGATACGCAGTATTTT. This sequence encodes CASSESAGRATDTQYF.